The 15 T cell receptor beta chains reported below all come from one sample, sequenced in a study of CD8+ T cells in alopecia areata. Extraction of RNA preceded its reverse transcription into cDNA, which served as the sequencing template. Here immunoSEQ multiplex PCR was the method, and the copy in TCRdb shows in-frame clones only, minus some. The sample holds just over 150,000 clones; 50% to 65% are singletons and the top ten take approximately 19%. Sample: CD8+ T cells sorted from blood, taken at week 0. Every receptor here comes from a human donor with alopecia areata.

The chain's CDR3 is CASSYDPKTGLEGYTF. The CDR3 DNA is TGTGCCAGCAGTTATGACCCTAAAACGGGGCTCGAGGGCTACACCTTC. The rearrangement joins TRBV6-5 to TRBJ1-2; possible D gene TRBD1, 5 bases. Trimming shortened V by 3 bases and J by 8 bases, and 22 bases separated the two germline ends. Germline assignment: CDR1 MNHEY and CDR2 SVGAGI. This CDR3 contains 16 residues.

This clone was picked up a small number of times. The J gene is TRBJ2-2, the V gene TRBV29-1; D not certain. Germline CDR1 is SQVTM and CDR2 is ANQGSEA. The CDR3 spans 11 residues. Trimming stripped 7 bases from V and 2 bases from J, with 5 bases between. The CDR3 DNA follows: TGCAGCGCCTACAACACCGGGGAGCTGTTTTTT. Translation: CSAYNTGELFF.

With respect to this clone: The same CDR3 arises from other DNA sequences in this sample as well. This chain uses TRBV27 with TRBJ2-7; 8 bases fit TRBD1. The trim removed 6 bases at V and 7 bases at J, leaving 5 bases unmatched. The germline V gene encodes CDR1 MNHEY and CDR2 SMNVEV (reference sequence). This CDR3 is 12 amino acids long. CDR3 DNA: TGTGCCAGCAGGCAGGGGGCAAGGGAGCAGTACTTC. Translating it yields CASRQGAREQYF.

The chain uses TRBV7-6 and TRBJ1-1, with 7 bases matching TRBD1. The germline V gene encodes CDR1 SGHVS and CDR2 FNYEAQ. After removal of 4 bases from V and 8 bases from J, the junction contained 4 bases not matched to a gene. The CDR3 covers 12 residues. CDR3 sequence reads: CASSSTGLEAFF. In DNA form, the CDR3 reads TGTGCCAGCAGCTCGACAGGGTTGGAAGCTTTCTTT.

The chain uses TRBV13 and TRBJ1-1; D remains ambiguous. The CDR3 contains 12 residues. Germline assignment: CDR1 PRHDT and CDR2 FYEKMQ (reference sequence). With 4 bases removed from V and 2 bases from J, the gap between germline ends came to 5 bases. The CDR3 region is CASSSINTEAFF. CDR3 DNA: TGTGCCAGCAGCTCCATAAACACTGAAGCTTTCTTT.

The gene calls are TRBV23-1 and TRBJ2-3, with a possible D match to TRBD1 (6 bases). TRBV23-1 is assigned to the ORF class and has an uncertain function. Trimming removed 0 bases from V and 4 bases from J, with 20 bases in between. The CDR3 loop spans 18 amino acids. The chain's CDR3 is CASSQSKLRDIPPDTQYF. In DNA form, the CDR3 reads TGCGCCAGCAGTCAATCGAAGCTTAGGGACATCCCTCCAGATACGCAGTATTTT.

The CDR3 sequence is CAWSAGDSSTDTQYF. The CDR3 coding sequence is TGTGCCTGGAGTGCCGGGGATTCTAGCACAGATACGCAGTATTTT. V is TRBV30 and J is TRBJ2-3, with a weak D call TRBD2 (5 bases). CDR3 length equals 15 residues. Germline values: CDR1 GTSNPN, CDR2 SVGIG (reference sequence). Trimming stripped 1 base from V and 0 bases from J, with 11 bases between.

J is TRBJ2-7 and V is TRBV28, with TRBD1 identical over 9 bases. The V gene end was trimmed by 6 bases and the J gene end by 4 bases; junction bases not matched to a gene: 4. This CDR3 spans 13 amino acids. Germline V gene data show CDR1 as MDHEN and CDR2 as SYDVKM. CDR3 protein: CASRGQGGYEQYF. DNA of the CDR3: TGTGCCAGCAGGGGACAGGGCGGGTACGAGCAGTACTTC.

This chain links TRBV25-1 with TRBJ2-3; D is unclear. Trimming shortened V by 3 bases and J by 6 bases, and 13 bases separated the two germline ends. CDR1 is MGHDK, CDR2 SYGVNS, per germline. The CDR3 runs 14 residues. As DNA, the CDR3 is TGTGCCAGCAGTGATGGGTCGGTCGGGGATACGCAGTATTTT. It translates to CASSDGSVGDTQYF.

In its sample, this clone was seen a few times. The rearrangement joins TRBV7-9 to TRBJ2-7; no clear D. V dropped 5 bases and J dropped 4 bases, with 6 bases sitting between them. The CDR3 spans 11 residues. Germline-derived CDR1 and CDR2 are SEHNR and FQNEAQ (reference sequence). CDR3 protein: CASSLQYEQYF. The CDR3 DNA reads TGTGCCAGCAGCCTCCAGTACGAGCAGTACTTC.

CDR3 sequence (DNA): TGCGCCAGCAGCCAAGCCGGGACAGTGGGCTCCTACGAGCAGTACTTC. This codes for CASSQAGTVGSYEQYF. The J gene is TRBJ2-7, the V gene TRBV4-1; 7 bases fit TRBD1. V lost 1 base, J lost 0 bases, and 6 bases stayed unmatched. The CDR3 is 16 residues long. CDR1 is MGHRA and CDR2 is YSYEKL in the germline V gene.

This clone was observed a few times. The V gene is TRBV11-1, the J gene TRBJ2-1; D call uncertain. With 3 bases removed from V and 1 base from J, the gap between germline ends came to 4 bases. This CDR3 is 13 amino acids long. Germline assignment: CDR1 SGHAT and CDR2 FQDESV (reference sequence). CDR3 nucleotides: TGTGCCAGCAGCTTTAGTTCCTACAATGAGCAGTTCTTC. Protein: CASSFSSYNEQFF.

The CDR3 region has the DNA TGCGCCAGCAGCCGAGTTTGGCTTTCAGAGCAAGAGACCCAGTACTTC. As protein: CASSRVWLSEQETQYF. The chain carries TRBV4-3 and TRBJ2-5; D is undetermined. The CDR3 is made up of 16 amino acids. Germline-derived CDR1 and CDR2 are LGHNA and YSLEER. The V gene lost 4 bases and the J gene lost 2 bases, with 17 bases spanning the gap.

The genes are TRBV5-1 and TRBJ2-3; the match to TRBD1 covers 7 bases. This CDR3 contains 15 residues. Germline CDR1 and CDR2: SGHRS and YFSETQ. With 4 bases clipped from V and 7 bases from J, the junction kept 12 bases outside the gene matches. The CDR3 sequence: CASSLYGQDTYTQYF. CDR3 bases: TGCGCCAGCAGCCTATATGGACAGGATACATATACGCAGTATTTT.

The chain recombines TRBV29-1 with TRBJ2-5; 7 bases match TRBD1. The J call may not be correct, given that the DNA end is closer to TRBJ2-7. In germline, CDR1 is SQVTM, CDR2 ANQGSEA. The CDR3 extends over 13 amino acids. The CDR3 protein is CSAAGTVSYEQYF. The CDR3 DNA follows: TGCAGCGCAGCCGGGACAGTCTCCTACGAGCAGTACTTC.